This entry concerns a single T cell receptor (beta chain). This clone was seen a handful of times. No cognate antigen has been identified for it. No per-base quality is available; no much larger clone lies one base away. The data belong to a study of Ad26.COV2.S vaccination and SARS-CoV-2 variants (dated by TCRdb to about 2021). The study in broad terms: Donors in the vaccine arm were drawn from COV1001, a phase I-IIa trial of Ad26.COV2.S in healthy adults that was multicentre, randomized, double-blind and placebo-controlled. Ad26.COV2.S was given intramuscularly at 5x10^10 or 1x10^11 viral particles, as a single shot or as two shots 56 days apart. A total of 32 samples were included in the TCR-sequenced set, comprising roughly 19 Ad26.COV2.S vaccine recipients, 5 placebo recipients and 8 SARS-CoV-2 convalescent individuals. Trial participants were randomized into five groups of five: low-dose or high-dose Ad26.COV2.S given once or twice, or placebo on both occasions. TCRbeta repertoire sequencing served as the tool for gauging how specific and how broad the SARS-CoV-2-reactive T cell receptors were following Ad26.COV2.S vaccination. Throughout the experiments and outcome assessment, investigators stayed blinded to trial group allocation.

Findings and caveats that apply to the study as a whole: It was noted by the authors that total T cell responses may have been underestimated by the TCR breadth and depth analyses. Non-spike TCR breadth was comparable between vaccine and placebo recipients, consistent with the vaccine containing only spike. Spike-specific TCR breadth was higher in Ad26.COV2.S recipients than in placebo recipients (P = 0.0014). Substantial breadth of spike-specific CD8+ and CD4+ T cell responses was reported after vaccination. Comparing responses between vaccine doses or regimens was not something the study was powered to do.

The immunoSEQ Assay was the method used to sequence TCRbeta CDR3 regions. After extraction, genomic DNA underwent amplification by bias-controlled multiplex PCR, followed by high-throughput sequencing. Per the source publication's procedure: To quantify the absolute abundance of every unique TCRbeta CDR3 region, sequences were collapsed and filtered. T cell fraction was estimated by normalization of TCRbeta template counts to usable DNA, with usable DNA being measured through amplification of reference genes present in all nucleated cells. Repertoire TCRs were annotated as SARS-CoV-2-specific when V gene, CDR3 amino acid sequence and J gene were exactly matched to a known reactive TCR set. The reference SARS-CoV-2 TCR set came from MIRA and was filtered for enrichment in COVID-19-positive ImmuneCODE repertoires, removing public or cross-reactive TCRs. Using the MIRA antigens, annotated TCRs were further analysed by specific ORF or by position within an ORF. Breadth was defined as annotated unique rearrangements over total unique productive rearrangements; depth was the summed frequency of those rearrangements. Two-sided Wilcoxon rank-sum tests were applied when comparing TCR breadth between groups. Not all clones reach the TCRdb copy of this immuneACCESS table, which keeps in-frame sequences only. Checked studies attribute under half of the gap to unresolved V genes and leave the rest unexplained. That table furnishes V, J and clone size, whereas the DNA furnished D and trimming. The sample contains 440,000 or so clones, 80% to 95% of them found a single time. Clones ranked in the top ten supply less than 5.5% of the sample.

Trimming at the junction amounts to 4 bases on V and 0 bases on J, and the germline ends lie 18 bases apart. Its CDR3 holds 17 amino acids, cysteine through phenylalanine. The CDR3 DNA has 51 bases and is translated from base 1. As encoded in the germline V gene, CDR1 is SGHTA while CDR2 is FQGNSA. According to the study, the label for this sample's treatment or condition signals: around 19 received Ad26.COV2.S at low or high dose, single or two shots; several received placebo; per-sample allocation not given. For vaccine and placebo recipients, the sequenced repertoires came from samples collected on day 63 after the first injection. Cohort 1b enrolled roughly 25 adults aged 18-55 years at a single site in Boston, USA, between 29 July and 7 August 2020. Ad26.COV2.S consisted of a replication-incompetent adenovirus type 26 vector by which a prefusion-stabilized SARS-CoV-2 spike protein from the original Wuhan strain was expressed.

In this chain, TRBV7-2 is recombined with TRBJ1-2; TRBD1 might be the D gene, on 6 matching bases. Sequenced material: peripheral blood, taken in a trial of Ad26.COV2.S vaccine versus placebo. This TCR derives from a person aged 18-65 years who received the Ad26.COV2.S COVID-19 vaccine or a placebo. The base sequence is TGTGCCAGCAGCTCCCCAGGGGTTGGGTATTCTAACTATGGCTACACCTTC. The encoded protein is CASSSPGVGYSNYGYTF.